This T cell receptor beta chain was documented in a study of cytomegalovirus exposure and HLA in healthy donors. Study-wide points: Through in vitro validation, three CMV-associated chains were shown to be specific for CMV antigens. A later analysis found first-cohort TCR clusters tended to co-occur in the 90 to 150 validation repertoires.

Generated by immunoSEQ multiplex PCR, the TCRdb table keeps only in-frame clones and is missing some. The table has about 340,000 clones, 86% seen once. Note on this clone: Its antigen is not known.

Germline V gene sequence: CDR1 SGHRS, CDR2 YFSETQ. This CDR3 contains 15 residues. The V end lost 0 bases, the J end lost 8 bases, and 14 bases lay between the germline ends. The source is a woman aged 18-29 years in good health and CMV-seronegative. The rearrangement uses TRBV5-1 and TRBJ1-4; D unresolved. Source material: PBMCs. CDR3 DNA sequence: TGCGCCAGCAGCTTGGGTCGGCCCCAGCGGGAAAAACTGTTTTTT. This gives the protein CASSLGRPQREKLFF.